One sample yielded the 27 T cell receptor beta chains listed below, sequenced in a study of memory CD4+ T cells and cytomegalovirus serostatus. The assay was immunoSEQ multiplex PCR, and TCRdb's table has in-frame clones only and misses some. The table shows approximately 46,000 clones, with about 74% occurring only once. The sort gate was single viable CD3+CD4+CD8-CD45RO+ cells for memory CD4+ T cells. Specimen: memory CD4+ T cells from blood. The receptors derive from an adult in good health and CMV-seropositive.

V and J are TRBV2 and TRBJ2-2; D unresolved. Germline V gene data show CDR1 as SNHLY and CDR2 as FYNNEI. Trimming cost V 2 bases and J 5 bases, with 9 bases left between them. The CDR3 spans 14 residues. The CDR3 DNA reads as TGTGCCAGCAGTGAACTCTATGGTACCGGGGAGCTGTTTTTT. It is translated as CASSELYGTGELFF.

This chain joins TRBV7-3 and TRBJ2-7, with 10 nucleotides matching TRBD1. CDR1 is SGHTA and CDR2 is FQGTGA in the germline V gene. There are 14 residues in the CDR3. Losses at the gene ends were 6 bases for V and 5 bases for J; bases not matched to a gene: 7. DNA of the CDR3: TGTGCCAGCAGTCCCGGGACAGGGGAAGACGAGCAGTACTTC. This gives the protein CASSPGTGEDEQYF.

This clone was seen a single time. The chain couples TRBV5-1 to TRBJ2-4; D tentatively reads TRBD1 or TRBD2 (6 bases each). Trimming took off 0 bases at V and 8 bases at J, with 15 bases between the two ends. Germline CDR1 and CDR2: SGHRS and YFSETQ. This CDR3 is built from 15 residues. The CDR3 sequence is CASSLVRSGEDIQYF. The CDR3 region has the DNA TGCGCCAGCAGCTTGGTTCGTTCAGGGGAGGACATTCAGTACTTC.

The chain combines TRBV6-6 with TRBJ1-5; D possibly corresponds to TRBD1 (6 bases). CDR3 length: 14 residues. CDR1 MNHNY and CDR2 SVGAGI come from the germline V gene (reference sequence). V was cut by 6 bases and J by 5 bases, with 14 bases left in between. CDR3 sequence reads: CASSPGTTDQPQHF. For the CDR3, the DNA is TGTGCCAGCAGCCCAGGGACAACCGATCAGCCCCAGCATTTT.

This clone was found a few times. The chain combines TRBV18 with TRBJ1-6, with 7 bases lining up with TRBD1. CDR3 size: 15 residues. In germline, CDR1 is KGHSH, CDR2 LQKENI. V shed 3 bases and J 5 bases; nucleotides not matched to a gene: 4. In nucleotides, the CDR3 is TGTGCCAGCTCACCTCAGGGGGAACATAATTCACCCCTCCACTTT. Translating it yields CASSPQGEHNSPLHF.

V gene TRBV6-5 combines with J gene TRBJ1-5; the D gene is possibly TRBD1 (6 bases). This CDR3 comprises 14 residues. With 2 bases removed from V and 7 bases from J, the gap between germline ends came to 12 bases. The V gene's germline CDR1 is MNHEY and CDR2 SVGAGI. The CDR3 reads CASSYGEGGQPQHF. CDR3 sequence (DNA): TGTGCCAGCAGTTACGGGGAGGGGGGACAGCCCCAGCATTTT.

The chain employs TRBV6-4 and TRBJ1-1; possible D gene TRBD1, 5 bases. Per germline, CDR1 MRHNA and CDR2 SNTAGT. This CDR3 has 17 amino acids. V was cut by 4 bases and J by 2 bases, with 20 bases left in between. The CDR3 DNA sequence: TGTGCCAGCAGTGGAGAAAGGGTAGGGGTTGAAAACACTGAAGCTTTCTTT. Encoded protein: CASSGERVGVENTEAFF.

The chain employs TRBV5-4 and TRBJ1-1; D gene unclear. V lost 2 bases, J lost 4 bases, and 9 bases lay in between. The CDR3 has 13 amino acids. Germline V gene data show CDR1 as SGHNT and CDR2 as YYREEE (reference sequence). The CDR3 is CASSFKRGTEAFF. CDR3 DNA sequence: TGTGCCAGCAGCTTTAAGCGTGGCACTGAAGCTTTCTTT.

This clone has just a few counts. The CDR3, as DNA: TGTGCCAGCAGTTTATGGGACAGGGATGGGGCCCTCCACTTT. It specifies CASSLWDRDGALHF. The gene calls are TRBV27 and TRBJ1-6; TRBD1 matches 9 bases. The CDR3 extends over 14 amino acids. Germline CDR1 MNHEY, CDR2 SMNVEV (reference sequence). Trimming at V came to 1 base and at J to 14 bases, leaving 6 bases not matched to a gene.

CDR3 sequence (DNA): TGTGCCAGCAGCCAAGATCTCGACAGGGGTGGAGAGACCCAGTACTTC. Protein: CASSQDLDRGGETQYF. The genes are TRBV4-2 and TRBJ2-5; 8 nucleotides line up with TRBD1. Trimming cost V 0 bases and J 4 bases; bases outside gene matches: 7. The CDR3 loop spans 16 amino acids. Per the germline V gene, CDR1 is LGHNA and CDR2 is YNFKEQ.

This clone was detected a few times. The rearrangement uses TRBV7-6 and TRBJ2-1; D gene uncertain. Trimming shortened V by 5 bases and J by 5 bases, and 16 bases separated the two germline ends. CDR3 length equals 15 residues. CDR1 is SGHVS and CDR2 is FNYEAQ in the germline V gene. The CDR3 DNA is TGTGCCAGCAGCCGCCTGCTGGCGCACAACAATGAGCAGTTCTTC. Its protein product is CASSRLLAHNNEQFF.

This chain joins TRBV18 and TRBJ1-1, with D tentatively TRBD1 (5 bases). Trimming took off 2 bases at V and 3 bases at J, with 19 bases between the two ends. The CDR3 extends over 17 amino acids. Germline CDR1 reads KGHSH; CDR2 reads LQKENI. In DNA, the CDR3 is TGTGCCAGCTCACCAGGAAGGGGCTCTTATCGAGACACTGAAGCTTTCTTT. Protein sequence: CASSPGRGSYRDTEAFF.

The genes are TRBV5-1 and TRBJ2-3; unclear D gene. Trimming cost V 0 bases and J 1 base, with 3 bases left between them. Germline CDR1 SGHRS, CDR2 YFSETQ. The CDR3 loop spans 13 amino acids. The CDR3 is CASSLGGTDTQYF. In DNA form, the CDR3 reads TGCGCCAGCAGCTTGGGGGGCACAGATACGCAGTATTTT.

The chain combines TRBV29-1 with TRBJ1-2; TRBD1 is a possible D gene (6 bases). This CDR3 is 13 amino acids long. Per the germline V gene, CDR1 is SQVTM and CDR2 is ANQGSEA. Trimming cost V 3 bases and J 2 bases, with 10 bases left between them. The CDR3 reads CSVDIGGNYGYTF. The CDR3 bases are TGCAGCGTTGACATAGGGGGAAACTATGGCTACACCTTC. Full variable domain (missing parts from reference TRBV29-1 and TRBJ1-2): SAVISQKPSRDICQRGTSLTIQCQVDSQVTMMFWYRQQPGQSLTLIATANQGSEATYESGFVIDKFPISRPNLTFSTLTVSNMSPEDSSIYLCSVDIGGNYGYTFGSGTRLTVV.

The rearrangement uses TRBV18 and TRBJ2-2; D might be TRBD1 (6 bases). Trimming removed 3 bases from V and 7 bases from J, with 15 bases in between. Germline loops: CDR1 KGHSH, CDR2 LQKENI. The CDR3 is made up of 15 amino acids. CDR3 region: CASSPNRDNNGELFF. CDR3 in DNA: TGTGCCAGCTCACCCAACCGGGACAATAACGGGGAGCTGTTTTTT. Full variable domain (missing parts from reference TRBV18 and TRBJ2-2): NAGVMQNPRHLVRRRGQEARLRCSPMKGHSHVYWYRQLPEEGLKFMVYLQKENIIDESGMPKERFSAEFPKEGPSILRIQQVVRGDSAAYFCASSPNRDNNGELFFGEGSRLTVL.

Of note for this clone: The same CDR3 can be traced to other DNA sequences in this sample. The chain combines TRBV4-1 with TRBJ2-2; D is possibly TRBD1 (6 bases). The germline V gene has CDR1 MGHRA and CDR2 YSYEKL. V was clipped by 0 bases and J by 4 bases, with 6 bases between them. The CDR3 is made up of 14 amino acids. Here the CDR3 reads CASSQEGGTGELFF. In DNA form, the CDR3 reads TGCGCCAGCAGCCAAGAAGGGGGCACCGGGGAGCTGTTTTTT.

This chain joins TRBV2 and TRBJ2-5, with 9 bases matching TRBD2. The V gene end was trimmed by 3 bases and the J gene end by 4 bases; junction bases not matched to a gene: 3. CDR1 is SNHLY, CDR2 FYNNEI, per germline. This CDR3 is 14 amino acids long. The CDR3 DNA reads as TGTGCCAGCAGTGAGTTGACTAGCGGAGAGACCCAGTACTTC. Translating gives CASSELTSGETQYF.

This rearrangement joins TRBV15 to TRBJ2-7; D gene unclear. CDR1 is LNHNV, CDR2 YYDKDF, per germline (reference sequence). This CDR3 is built from 15 residues. Between the trimmed V and J ends, which lost 0 bases and 2 bases, there was a span of 11 bases. The CDR3 DNA follows: TGTGCCACCAGCAGAGATTCATTGATTCCCTACGAGCAGTACTTC. Translated, it gives CATSRDSLIPYEQYF.

V usage is TRBV4-2 and J usage is TRBJ1-5; D unclear. CDR3 size: 16 residues. Germline V gene lookup returns CDR1 LGHNA and CDR2 YNFKEQ. V was shortened by 0 bases and J by 0 bases, with 9 bases between the two germline ends. CDR3 sequence: CASSQEGPDSNQPQHF. CDR3 nucleotides: TGTGCCAGCAGCCAAGAAGGGCCGGATAGCAATCAGCCCCAGCATTTT.

In DNA form, the CDR3 reads TGTGCCAGCAGACTCACAATGAACACTGAAGCTTTCTTT. This gives the protein CASRLTMNTEAFF. The chain has TRBV6-5 and TRBJ1-1, with D hard to call. CDR1 MNHEY and CDR2 SVGAGI come from the germline V gene. The V end lost 6 bases, the J end lost 0 bases, and 8 bases lay between the germline ends. The CDR3 extends over 13 amino acids.

The genes are TRBV11-3 and TRBJ2-3; D is undetermined. V shed 4 bases and J shed 2 bases, with 10 bases lying between them. Per germline, CDR1 SGHNT and CDR2 YENEEA. The CDR3 is 14 amino acids. CDR3 sequence reads: CASSSRSFTDTQYF. CDR3 DNA sequence: TGTGCCAGCAGCTCACGGAGTTTCACAGATACGCAGTATTTT.

The chain links TRBV7-9 to TRBJ2-1; no clear D gene. This CDR3 is 17 amino acids long. The germline CDR1 and CDR2 sequences are SEHNR and FQNEAQ (reference sequence). V was clipped by 7 bases and J by 2 bases, with 21 bases between them. The CDR3 DNA reads TGTGCCAGCACGACTCGAACAGCCCGGAGCACCTACAATGAGCAGTTCTTC. This encodes CASTTRTARSTYNEQFF. The whole variable domain, remainder taken from reference TRBV7-9 and TRBJ2-1, is DTGVSQNPRHKITKRGQNVTFRCDPISEHNRLYWYRQTLGQGPEFLTYFQNEAQLEKSRLLSDRFSAERPKGSFSTLEIQRTEQGDSAMYLCASTTRTARSTYNEQFFGPGTRLTVL.

This chain links TRBV27 with TRBJ1-6; D perhaps matches TRBD1 (5 bases). V was cut by 8 bases and J by 6 bases, with 20 bases left in between. This CDR3 has 16 amino acids. The germline CDR1 and CDR2 sequences are MNHEY and SMNVEV (reference sequence). The CDR3 sequence is CASGNLHRRGNSPLHF. CDR3 nucleotides: TGTGCCAGCGGTAACCTGCACAGAAGGGGTAATTCACCCCTCCACTTT.

This sequence joins TRBV10-1 and TRBJ1-1; D is uncertain. The V end lost 6 bases, the J end lost 1 base, and 9 bases lay between the germline ends. Looked up from germline, CDR1 is WNHNN and CDR2 is SYGVQD (reference sequence). CDR3 size: 13 residues. The CDR3 sequence: CASRRSENTEAFF. CDR3 nucleotide sequence: TGCGCCAGCAGGAGGAGTGAGAACACTGAAGCTTTCTTT.

This clone was counted at least ten times. The J gene is TRBJ2-3, the V gene TRBV4-1, with TRBD2 identical over 8 bases. Germline CDR1 reads MGHRA; CDR2 reads YSYEKL. V shed 2 bases, J shed 6 bases, and the junction held 16 bases outside the gene matches. This CDR3 has 18 amino acids. This chain's CDR3 is CASSQHSGARGGLDTQYF. In nucleotides, the CDR3 is TGCGCCAGCAGCCAACACTCTGGGGCCCGGGGGGGTTTGGATACGCAGTATTTT.

This chain connects TRBV7-9 to TRBJ1-5; D unclear. Germline V gene lookup returns CDR1 SEHNR and CDR2 FQNEAQ (reference sequence). This CDR3 spans 12 amino acids. Trimming took 6 bases from V and 7 from J, leaving 10 bases between them. This CDR3 reads CASSDSMQPQHF. The DNA for the CDR3 is TGTGCCAGCAGTGATAGTATGCAGCCCCAGCATTTT.

The J gene is TRBJ1-1, the V gene TRBV6-5; D uncertain. CDR1 MNHEY and CDR2 SVGAGI come from the germline V gene. There are 11 residues in the CDR3. Deletions cut 7 bases from V and 1 base from J, with 4 bases between. The chain's CDR3 is CASKKNTEAFF. The DNA of the CDR3 is TGTGCCAGCAAAAAGAACACTGAAGCTTTCTTT.